This passage covers 13 T cell receptor beta chains from one sample sequenced in a study of monozygotic twins with inflammatory bowel disease. After re-calling the 5' RACE reads, TCRdb lists one entry per CDR3 protein, DNA absent. This table lists around 380,000 distinct CDR3 sequences. The sample was blood. These receptors were obtained from a human donor with ulcerative colitis or Crohn's disease, or a healthy co-twin of an affected twin (not recorded which).

V is TRBV12-3 or TRBV12-4 and J is TRBJ1-5; TCRdb's D gene call, TRBD1, goes unchecked for lack of DNA. The CDR3 length is 16 residues. This CDR3 reads CASSGTGPYSNQPQHF.

The chain carries TRBV7-4 and TRBJ2-2; TCRdb lists TRBD1, though no DNA is available to test this call. From germline, CDR1 is SGHVT and CDR2 SQSDAQ. This CDR3 region has 19 residues. The CDR3 reads CASKKSRDRGLTSTGELFF.

The chain combines TRBV19 with TRBJ2-7; TCRdb designates TRBD2, a call that cannot be tested without DNA. CDR3 length equals 14 residues. The germline V gene encodes CDR1 LNHDA and CDR2 SQIVND (reference sequence). CDR3 residues: CASTMAGLPYEQYF.

V is TRBV6-1 and J is TRBJ1-5; checking the TCRdb D call of TRBD1 is not possible without DNA. Germline-derived CDR1 and CDR2 are MNHNS and SASEGT. The CDR3 sequence is 16 residues long. The CDR3 reads CASSERGGPSNQPQHF.

CDR3 region: CASSSRLEHETQYF. The rearrangement joins TRBV28 to TRBJ2-5; TCRdb indicates TRBD2, and absent DNA this call remains unverified. This CDR3 has 14 amino acids. CDR1 and CDR2 from the germline V gene are MDHEN and SYDVKM.

The V call is TRBV5-1, the J call TRBJ2-1; TCRdb outputs TRBD2, but without DNA this stays unchecked. This CDR3 spans 16 amino acids. CDR1 and CDR2 from the germline V gene are SGHRS and YFSETQ. The CDR3: CASSLKLAGDHNEQFF.

The V and J genes are TRBV20-1 and TRBJ2-1; the D call of TRBD2 rests on TCRdb alone, since no DNA is present to check it. The germline V gene has CDR1 DFQATT and CDR2 SNEGSKA (reference sequence). The CDR3 has 14 amino acids. The CDR3 here is CSAPGLGRGNEQFF.

This sequence joins TRBV7-2 and TRBJ2-2. The CDR3 loop spans 14 amino acids. The germline gives CDR1 SGHTA, CDR2 FQGNSA. CDR3 region: CASTVTSFPGELFF. Together with reference TRBV7-2 and TRBJ2-2, the CDR3 gives the full variable domain: GAGVSQSPSNKVTEKGKDVELRCDPISGHTALYWYRQSLGQGLEFLIYFQGNSAPDKSGLPSDRFSAERTGGSVSTLTIQRTQQEDSAVYLCASTVTSFPGELFFGEGSRLTVL.

The rearrangement uses TRBV5-1 and TRBJ1-4; lacking DNA, the TRBD1 call made by TCRdb goes unchecked. Germline V gives CDR1 SGHRS, CDR2 YFSETQ. The CDR3 loop spans 14 amino acids. CDR3 amino acids: CASSLGRGAEKLFF.

The chain couples TRBV5-8 to TRBJ2-1; no DNA is available, so the TRBD2 call from TCRdb remains unchecked. Germline V CDR1 and CDR2: SGHTS, YDEGEE. This CDR3 comprises 15 residues. Here the CDR3 reads CASSFSSGRYNEQFF.

The chain combines TRBV7-2 with TRBJ2-1; TCRdb selects TRBD2, and the lack of DNA leaves this call unchecked. The CDR3 spans 15 residues. The germline gives CDR1 SGHTA, CDR2 FQGNSA. The chain's CDR3 is CASSDGLDRVNEQFF.

The V and J genes are TRBV6-5 and TRBJ2-7; TCRdb designates TRBD2, a call that cannot be tested without DNA. Germline V gene lookup returns CDR1 MNHEY and CDR2 SVGAGI. CDR3 size: 16 residues. The CDR3 is CASSYDGTSGPYEQYF.

The chain uses TRBV30 and TRBJ2-7; TCRdb's D gene call, TRBD1, goes unchecked for lack of DNA. In germline, CDR1 is GTSNPN, CDR2 SVGIG (reference sequence). This CDR3 is built from 15 residues. CDR3 in amino acids: CAWSVNRGFLYEQYF.